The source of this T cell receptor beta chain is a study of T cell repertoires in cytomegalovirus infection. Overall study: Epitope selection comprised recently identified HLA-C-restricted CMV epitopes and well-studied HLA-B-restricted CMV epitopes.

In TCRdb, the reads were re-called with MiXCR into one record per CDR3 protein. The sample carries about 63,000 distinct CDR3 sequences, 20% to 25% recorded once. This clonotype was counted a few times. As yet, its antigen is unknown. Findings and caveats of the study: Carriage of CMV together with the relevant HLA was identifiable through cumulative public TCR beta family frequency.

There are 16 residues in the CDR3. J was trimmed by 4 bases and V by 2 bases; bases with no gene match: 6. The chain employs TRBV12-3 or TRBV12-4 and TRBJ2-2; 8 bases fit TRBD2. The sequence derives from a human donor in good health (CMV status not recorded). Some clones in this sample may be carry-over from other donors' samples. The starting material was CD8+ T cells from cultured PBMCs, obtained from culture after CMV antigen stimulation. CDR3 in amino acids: CASSLRGGRGTGELFF. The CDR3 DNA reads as TGTGCCAGCAGTTTACGGGGGGGCCGGGGCACCGGGGAGCTGTTTTTT.